These 15 T cell receptor beta chains were sequenced from one sample in a study of Ad26.COV2.S vaccination and SARS-CoV-2 variants. Treatment of the sample: roughly 18 received Ad26.COV2.S at low or high dose, single or two shots; about 5 received placebo; per-sample allocation not given. After the first vaccine or placebo injection, samples were drawn on day 63. Repertoires were generated with immunoSEQ multiplex PCR, while TCRdb's copy carries only in-frame clones and drops some. The repertoire holds roughly 500,000 clones, with 87% as singletons. Sequenced material: peripheral blood, taken in a trial of Ad26.COV2.S vaccine versus placebo. The receptor set was obtained from a person between 18 and 65 years old who received the Ad26.COV2.S COVID-19 vaccine or a placebo.

The J gene is TRBJ1-5, the V gene TRBV6-5; TRBD1 aligns across 9 bases. The V gene end was trimmed by 6 bases and the J gene end by 7 bases; junction bases not matched to a gene: 4. The CDR3 is made up of 13 amino acids. Germline CDR1 and CDR2: MNHEY and SVGAGI. The CDR3 reads CASRRTGVQPQHF. The CDR3 DNA reads TGTGCCAGCAGGAGGACAGGGGTGCAGCCCCAGCATTTT.

The chain joins TRBV4-2 to TRBJ2-6; D gene ambiguous. The germline V and J ends were trimmed by 3 bases and 2 bases, with 5 bases remaining between them. Per germline, CDR1 LGHNA and CDR2 YNFKEQ. The CDR3 has 14 residues. CDR3 sequence reads: CASSQGPGANVLTF. As DNA, the CDR3 is TGTGCCAGCAGCCAGGGTCCTGGGGCCAACGTCCTGACTTTC.

The chain uses TRBV2 and TRBJ2-2; D unresolved. Trimming left V 6 bases short and J 2 bases short, with 1 base between. The CDR3 sequence is 11 residues long. CDR1 is SNHLY and CDR2 is FYNNEI in the germline V gene. The CDR3 region is CASSNTGELFF. The CDR3 DNA reads as TGTGCCAGCAGCAACACCGGGGAGCTGTTTTTT.

DNA of the CDR3: TGTGCCAGCAGTGCCGCAGGACAGGATACCTACGAGCAGTACTTC. This codes for CASSAAGQDTYEQYF. V gene TRBV28 combines with J gene TRBJ2-7; the match to TRBD1 covers 7 bases. The J segment lost 2 bases and the V segment lost 5 bases, leaving 9 bases of the junction unmatched. CDR1 MDHEN and CDR2 SYDVKM come from the germline V gene. The CDR3 is 15 amino acids.

The chain carries TRBV9 and TRBJ2-1; possibly TRBD1 for D (5 bases). Per germline, CDR1 SGDLS and CDR2 YYNGEE. The CDR3 runs to 15 residues. Trimming pared 0 bases from V and 11 bases from J, leaving 18 bases between. CDR3 coding DNA: TGTGCCAGCAGCGTAGAGGGTCCAGGGCCTGAGAAGCAGTTCTTC. It encodes CASSVEGPGPEKQFF.

The rearrangement uses TRBV4-1 and TRBJ2-7; 11 nucleotides agree with TRBD1. Germline V lookup: CDR1 MGHRA, CDR2 YSYEKL. The CDR3 loop spans 17 amino acids. The trim removed 2 bases at V and 3 bases at J, leaving 9 bases unmatched. The CDR3 DNA reads TGCGCCAGCAGCCAAAATGGAGGTGGGACAGGGGGCTACGAGCAGTACTTC. It is translated as CASSQNGGGTGGYEQYF.

V usage is TRBV2 and J usage is TRBJ2-1, with D hard to call. V lost 4 bases and J 10 bases, leaving 11 bases between the germline ends. Germline V lookup: CDR1 SNHLY, CDR2 FYNNEI. This CDR3 contains 12 residues. This CDR3 is CASSVSLDEQFF. CDR3 coding DNA: TGTGCCAGCAGTGTCAGTCTTGACGAGCAGTTCTTC. Using reference TRBV2 and TRBJ2-1 for the parts outside the CDR3, the full variable domain is EPEVTQTPSHQVTQMGQEVILRCVPISNHLYFYWYRQILGQKVEFLVSFYNNEISEKSEIFDDQFSVERPDGSNFTLKIRSTKLEDSAMYFCASSVSLDEQFFGPGTRLTVL.

The chain is built from TRBV7-3 and TRBJ2-3; no definite D call. The V end was cut by 1 base, the J end by 3 bases, with 5 bases between. Germline CDR1 reads SGHTA; CDR2 reads FQGTGA. The CDR3 spans 13 residues. The CDR3 nucleotides are TGTGCCAGCAGCTTAATCAGGACAGATACGCAGTATTTT. Translating gives CASSLIRTDTQYF.

The chain combines TRBV6-4 with TRBJ2-2; 8 bases are shared with TRBD2. V trimming: 10 bases; J trimming: 1 base; junction bases outside the gene matches: 11. The germline V gene encodes CDR1 MRHNA and CDR2 SNTAGT. The CDR3 length is 16 residues. This CDR3 reads CATTPPSGGNTGELFF. The CDR3 DNA is TGTGCCACCACGCCCCCCAGCGGGGGGAACACCGGGGAGCTGTTTTTT.

The chain employs TRBV13 and TRBJ2-3; D uncertain. CDR1 and CDR2 from the germline V gene are PRHDT and FYEKMQ (reference sequence). V lost 2 bases to trimming and J lost 5 bases, with 11 bases between them. The CDR3 loop spans 14 amino acids. The DNA of the CDR3 is TGTGCCAGCAGCTTATTGTCTGGTGGAGATACGCAGTATTTT. Its translation is CASSLLSGGDTQYF.

The rearrangement uses TRBV4-3 and TRBJ1-4; D not certain. The CDR3 totals 15 residues. CDR1 is LGHNA, CDR2 YSLEER, per germline. V lost 1 base, J lost 10 bases, and 16 bases lay in between. The CDR3 DNA follows: TGCGCCAGCAGCCAAGTGGTGGGTTCTAGAGGAAAACTGTTTTTT. This translates into CASSQVVGSRGKLFF.

CDR3 sequence (DNA): TGTGCCAGTAGTCCCGCCAGGGGTGTGGGGAACACTGAAGCTTTCTTT. This sequence encodes CASSPARGVGNTEAFF. The chain is built from TRBV19 and TRBJ1-1, with a weak D call TRBD1 (6 bases). Germline V gene lookup returns CDR1 LNHDA and CDR2 SQIVND (reference sequence). V lost 5 bases and J lost 1, with 17 bases in between. The CDR3 extends over 16 amino acids.

The V and J genes are TRBV2 and TRBJ1-1; tentative D call: TRBD1 (5 bases). CDR1 is SNHLY and CDR2 is FYNNEI in the germline V gene. Trimming took off 10 bases at V and 5 bases at J, with 14 bases between the two ends. This CDR3 is 12 amino acids long. CDR3: CATLGEPTEAFF. CDR3 coding DNA: TGTGCCACCTTAGGGGAGCCAACTGAAGCTTTCTTT.

The chain is built from TRBV3-1 (or the pseudogene TRBV3-2) and TRBJ2-7, with TRBD2 matching 11 bases. CDR1 and CDR2 from the germline V gene are LGHDT and YNNKEL (reference sequence). The CDR3 contains 19 residues. V shed 3 bases and J 3 bases; nucleotides not matched to a gene: 16. This chain's CDR3 is CASSQELAGGLNLRYEQYF. CDR3 coding DNA: TGTGCCAGCAGCCAGGAGCTAGCGGGAGGTTTAAACTTACGCTACGAGCAGTACTTC.

The chain has TRBV18 and TRBJ2-1; TRBD2 aligns across 11 bases. The length of the CDR3 is 15 residues. J gave up 6 bases and V 8 bases, and 9 bases lay outside the gene matches. Germline V gene sequence: CDR1 KGHSH, CDR2 LQKENI. This CDR3 is CASQTIAGGPNEQFF. CDR3 coding DNA: TGTGCCAGCCAAACAATAGCGGGAGGGCCCAATGAGCAGTTCTTC.